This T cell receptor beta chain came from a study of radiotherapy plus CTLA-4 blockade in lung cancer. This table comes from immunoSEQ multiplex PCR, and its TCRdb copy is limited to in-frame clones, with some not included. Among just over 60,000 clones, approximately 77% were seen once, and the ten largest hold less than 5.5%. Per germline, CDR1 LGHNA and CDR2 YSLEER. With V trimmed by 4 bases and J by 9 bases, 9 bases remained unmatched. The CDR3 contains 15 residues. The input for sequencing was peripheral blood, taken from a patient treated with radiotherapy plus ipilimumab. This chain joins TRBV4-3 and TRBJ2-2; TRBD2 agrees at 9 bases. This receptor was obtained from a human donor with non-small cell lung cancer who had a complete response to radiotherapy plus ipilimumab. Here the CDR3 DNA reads TGCGCCAGCAGCCGGAGGGTAGCGGGAGACAGGGAGCTGTTTTTT. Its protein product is CASSRRVAGDRELFF.